The sequence of this T cell receptor beta chain was determined in a study of cytomegalovirus exposure and HLA in healthy donors. Study in general: Roughly 180 million T cells yielded around 100 million unique TCR beta sequences, as an earlier analysis found.

The study's findings and limits: Some public TCRs appeared in many individuals, while most sequences were rare.

The study ran its PCR with 60 Vbeta and 13 Jbeta primers. Clones were sequenced by immunoSEQ multiplex PCR, and TCRdb holds only the in-frame ones, with some missing. The sample comprises under 150,000 clones, about 80% of which are singletons, and around 1.2% rests with the top ten. CDR3 size: 14 residues. Germline CDR1 and CDR2: ENHRY and SYGVKD. Deletions cut 3 bases from V and 3 bases from J, with 12 bases between. This clone has just a few counts. Antigen unknown. The source is a man aged 50-60 years in good health and CMV-seronegative. Sequenced sample: PBMCs. V usage is TRBV10-3 and J usage is TRBJ2-7; tentatively, D is TRBD2 (7 bases). CDR3 nucleotide sequence: TGTGCCATCAGTGATGGGGAGGGGGTCTACGAGCAGTACTTC. Amino acid sequence: CAISDGEGVYEQYF.